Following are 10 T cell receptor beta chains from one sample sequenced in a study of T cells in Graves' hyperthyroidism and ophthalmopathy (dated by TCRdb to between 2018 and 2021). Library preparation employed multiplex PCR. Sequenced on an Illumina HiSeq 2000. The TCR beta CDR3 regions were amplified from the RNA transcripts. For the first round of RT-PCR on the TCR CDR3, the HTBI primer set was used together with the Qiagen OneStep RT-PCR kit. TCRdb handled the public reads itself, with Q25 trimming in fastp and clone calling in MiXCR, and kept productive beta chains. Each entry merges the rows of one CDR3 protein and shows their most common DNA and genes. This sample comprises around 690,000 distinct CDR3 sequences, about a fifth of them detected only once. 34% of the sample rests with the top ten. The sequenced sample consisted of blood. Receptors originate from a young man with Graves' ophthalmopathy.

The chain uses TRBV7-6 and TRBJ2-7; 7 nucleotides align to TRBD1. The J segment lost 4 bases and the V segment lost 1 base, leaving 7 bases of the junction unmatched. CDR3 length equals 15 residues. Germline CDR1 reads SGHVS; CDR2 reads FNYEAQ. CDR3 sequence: CASSLEVGQTYEQYF. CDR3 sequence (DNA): TGTGCCAGCAGCTTAGAAGTGGGACAGACTTACGAGCAGTACTTC.

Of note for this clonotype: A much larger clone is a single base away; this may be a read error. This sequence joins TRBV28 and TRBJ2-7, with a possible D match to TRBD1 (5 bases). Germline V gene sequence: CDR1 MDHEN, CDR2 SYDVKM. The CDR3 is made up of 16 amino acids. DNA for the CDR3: TGTGCCAGCAGCCCGCCCCGTGGGGCAGGGCGGTACGAGCGGTACTTC. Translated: CASSPPRGAGRYERYF.

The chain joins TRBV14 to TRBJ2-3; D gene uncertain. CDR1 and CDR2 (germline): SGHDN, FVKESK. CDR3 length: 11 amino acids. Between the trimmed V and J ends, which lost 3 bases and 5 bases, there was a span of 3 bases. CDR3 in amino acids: CASSQVDTQYF. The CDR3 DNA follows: TGTGCCAGCAGCCAGGTAGATACGCAGTATTTT.

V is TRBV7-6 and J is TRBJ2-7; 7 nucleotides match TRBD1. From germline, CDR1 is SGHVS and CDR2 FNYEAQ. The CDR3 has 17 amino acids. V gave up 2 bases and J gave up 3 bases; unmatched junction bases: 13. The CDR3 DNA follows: TGTGCCAGCAGCTTAAAGCGAGGACAGGACAAATTCTACGAGCAGTACTTC. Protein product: CASSLKRGQDKFYEQYF.

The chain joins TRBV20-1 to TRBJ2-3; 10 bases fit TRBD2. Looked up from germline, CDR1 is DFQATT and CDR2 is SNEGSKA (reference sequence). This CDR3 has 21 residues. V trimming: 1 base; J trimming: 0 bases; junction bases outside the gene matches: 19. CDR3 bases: TGCAGTGCTAGAGTGGCAAGCGGGAGGGCCCGAATGCTCACGAGCACAGATACGCAGTATTTT. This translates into CSARVASGRARMLTSTDTQYF.

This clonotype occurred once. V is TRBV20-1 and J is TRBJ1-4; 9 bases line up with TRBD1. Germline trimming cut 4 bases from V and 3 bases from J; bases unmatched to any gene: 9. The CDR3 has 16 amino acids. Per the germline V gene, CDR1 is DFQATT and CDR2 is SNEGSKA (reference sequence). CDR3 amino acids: CSAKSRQGGPNEKLFF. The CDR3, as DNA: TGCAGTGCTAAAAGCCGACAGGGGGGCCCTAATGAAAAACTGTTTTTT.

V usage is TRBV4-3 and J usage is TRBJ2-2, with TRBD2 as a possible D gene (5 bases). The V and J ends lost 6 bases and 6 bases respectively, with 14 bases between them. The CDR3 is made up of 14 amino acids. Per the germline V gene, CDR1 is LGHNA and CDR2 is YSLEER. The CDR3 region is CASSLNRGPGELFF. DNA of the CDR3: TGCGCCAGCAGTCTCAACCGAGGGCCCGGGGAGCTGTTTTTT.

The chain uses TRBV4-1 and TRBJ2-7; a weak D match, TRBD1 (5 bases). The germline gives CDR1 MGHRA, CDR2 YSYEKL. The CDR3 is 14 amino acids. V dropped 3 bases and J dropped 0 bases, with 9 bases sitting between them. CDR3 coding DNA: TGCGCCAGCAGCCAGCTGACAGACTCCTACGAGCAGTACTTC. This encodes CASSQLTDSYEQYF.

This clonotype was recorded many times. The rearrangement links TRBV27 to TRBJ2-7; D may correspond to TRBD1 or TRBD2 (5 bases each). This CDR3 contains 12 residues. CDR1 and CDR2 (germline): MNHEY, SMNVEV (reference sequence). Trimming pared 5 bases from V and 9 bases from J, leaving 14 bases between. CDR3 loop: CASSGGSSSQYF. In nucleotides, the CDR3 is TGTGCCAGCAGTGGGGGTTCTAGTTCGCAGTACTTC.

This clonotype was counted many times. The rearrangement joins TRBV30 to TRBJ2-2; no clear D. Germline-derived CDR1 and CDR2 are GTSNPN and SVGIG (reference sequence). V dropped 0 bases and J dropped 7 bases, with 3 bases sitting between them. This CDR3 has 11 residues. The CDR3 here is CAWSVRGELFF. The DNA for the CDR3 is TGTGCCTGGAGTGTTCGCGGGGAGCTGTTTTTT.